The 7 T cell receptor beta chains in this list originate from one sample, sequenced in a study of T cells in Graves' hyperthyroidism and ophthalmopathy. The source material, RNA transcripts, was used to amplify TCR beta CDR3 regions. HTBI primers were used for first-round RT-PCR of the TCR CDR3. MiXCR was run by TCRdb on the multiplex PCR reads, yielding one entry per CDR3 protein. Of roughly 400,000 distinct CDR3 sequences listed, about an eighth are singletons. Input material: blood. These receptors were taken from a man aged 50 or older with Graves' ophthalmopathy.

This clonotype came up many times. V and J are TRBV19 and TRBJ1-1, with 9 bases lining up with TRBD1. This CDR3 has 15 amino acids. V dropped 6 bases and J dropped 1; count of bases not matched to a gene: 6. CDR1 is LNHDA and CDR2 is SQIVND in the germline V gene (reference sequence). The CDR3 DNA follows: TGTGCCAGTAGACCCCCACAGGGGGCGAACACTGAAGCTTTCTTT. This sequence encodes CASRPPQGANTEAFF.

The V and J genes are TRBV20-1 and TRBJ2-5, with TRBD2 matching over 10 bases. CDR1 is DFQATT and CDR2 is SNEGSKA in the germline V gene (reference sequence). This CDR3 region has 16 residues. V was clipped by 5 bases and J by 5 bases; unmatched bases: 14. CDR3: CSAYPATSGMRETQYF. In DNA, the CDR3 is TGCAGTGCTTACCCCGCCACTAGCGGGATGAGGGAGACCCAGTACTTC.

The chain has TRBV29-1 and TRBJ1-3, with no clear D. CDR1 and CDR2 (germline): SQVTM, ANQGSEA. This CDR3 is built from 12 residues. Between the trimmed V and J ends, which lost 7 bases and 2 bases, there was a span of 9 bases. The CDR3 is CSGGMAGNTIYF. CDR3 in DNA: TGCAGCGGAGGTATGGCTGGAAACACCATATATTTT.

The rearrangement joins TRBV28 to TRBJ2-3; D is unresolved. This CDR3 is 13 amino acids long. Per the germline V gene, CDR1 is MDHEN and CDR2 is SYDVKM. Trimming left V 2 bases short and J 6 bases short, with 9 bases between. The CDR3 loop reads CASSLGTMDTQYF. The CDR3 DNA sequence: TGTGCCAGCAGTTTAGGTACGATGGATACGCAGTATTTT. The full variable domain, in which reference TRBV28 and TRBJ2-3 provide the parts outside the CDR3, is DVKVTQSSRYLVKRTGEKVFLECVQDMDHENMFWYRQDPGLGLRLIYFSYDVKMKEKGDIPEGYSVSREKKERFSLILESASTNQTSMYLCASSLGTMDTQYFGPGTRLTVL.

With respect to this clonotype: This may be a read error: a much more frequent sequence differs by one nucleotide. This chain connects TRBV30 to TRBJ1-2; 9 bases agree with TRBD1. In germline, CDR1 is GTSNPN, CDR2 SVGIG (reference sequence). CDR3 length equals 15 residues. CDR3 DNA sequence: TGTGCCTGGAGGGGCCCCGGGACAGGGAACTATGGCTACGCCTTC. It translates to CAWRGPGTGNYGYAF.

This clonotype was seen more than once but under ten times. This rearrangement joins TRBV20-1 to TRBJ2-7; D perhaps matches TRBD1 (7 bases). The CDR3 extends over 14 amino acids. Germline V gives CDR1 DFQATT, CDR2 SNEGSKA (reference sequence). Trimming removed 0 bases from V and 7 bases from J, with 16 bases in between. CDR3 in amino acids: CSAREGQVEGEQYF. CDR3 sequence (DNA): TGCAGTGCTAGAGAAGGACAGGTGGAGGGGGAGCAGTACTTC.

A few counts support this clonotype. The chain uses TRBV29-1 and TRBJ1-2; no definite D call. This CDR3 contains 11 residues. The germline CDR1 and CDR2 sequences are SQVTM and ANQGSEA. V was shortened by 3 bases and J by 5 bases, with 7 bases between the two germline ends. CDR3 protein: CSVDRKYGYTF. CDR3 nucleotide sequence: TGCAGCGTTGATAGGAAGTATGGCTACACCTTC.